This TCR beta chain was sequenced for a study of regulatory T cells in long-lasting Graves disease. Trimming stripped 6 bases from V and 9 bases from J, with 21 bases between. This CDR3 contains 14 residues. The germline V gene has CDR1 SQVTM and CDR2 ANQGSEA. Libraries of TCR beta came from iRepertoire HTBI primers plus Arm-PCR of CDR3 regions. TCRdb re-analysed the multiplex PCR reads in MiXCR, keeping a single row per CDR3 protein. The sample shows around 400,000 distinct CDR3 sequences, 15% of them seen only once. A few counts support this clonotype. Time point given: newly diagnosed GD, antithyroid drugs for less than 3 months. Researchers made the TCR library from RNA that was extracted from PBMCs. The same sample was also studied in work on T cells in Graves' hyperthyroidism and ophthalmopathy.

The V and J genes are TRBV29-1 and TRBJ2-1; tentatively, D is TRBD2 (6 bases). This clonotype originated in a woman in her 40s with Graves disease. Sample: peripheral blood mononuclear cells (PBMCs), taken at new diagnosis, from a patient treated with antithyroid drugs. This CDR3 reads CSVQAGIPSPEQFF. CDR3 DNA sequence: TGCAGCGTACAAGCGGGCATCCCCTCCCCTGAGCAGTTCTTC.